The T cell receptor beta chain described here comes from a study of T cell repertoires in cytomegalovirus infection. Study-level findings and limits: Using cumulative public TCR beta family frequency, the authors identified those who carried CMV together with the relevant HLA. The ex vivo response was dominated by HLA-C-restricted CMV-specific TCR beta clonotypes.

The CDR3 covers 14 residues. The V and J ends lost 1 base and 2 bases respectively, with 7 bases between them. The V gene's germline CDR1 is MNHNS and CDR2 SASEGT. A note on this clonotype: Its target is unknown.

TCRdb reprocessed the reads with MiXCR, giving one entry per CDR3 protein. The data contain approximately 73,000 distinct CDR3 sequences, approximately 39% of them singletons. The specimen was CD8+ T cells from cultured PBMCs, collected from culture after CMV antigen stimulation. This chain links TRBV6-1 with TRBJ2-3; D is unresolved. The receptor was derived from a human donor in good health (CMV status not recorded). Some clones in this sample may be carry-over from other donors' samples. The CDR3 nucleotides are TGTGCCAGCAGTGAAGGGCATACCACAGATACGCAGTATTTT. This gives the protein CASSEGHTTDTQYF.